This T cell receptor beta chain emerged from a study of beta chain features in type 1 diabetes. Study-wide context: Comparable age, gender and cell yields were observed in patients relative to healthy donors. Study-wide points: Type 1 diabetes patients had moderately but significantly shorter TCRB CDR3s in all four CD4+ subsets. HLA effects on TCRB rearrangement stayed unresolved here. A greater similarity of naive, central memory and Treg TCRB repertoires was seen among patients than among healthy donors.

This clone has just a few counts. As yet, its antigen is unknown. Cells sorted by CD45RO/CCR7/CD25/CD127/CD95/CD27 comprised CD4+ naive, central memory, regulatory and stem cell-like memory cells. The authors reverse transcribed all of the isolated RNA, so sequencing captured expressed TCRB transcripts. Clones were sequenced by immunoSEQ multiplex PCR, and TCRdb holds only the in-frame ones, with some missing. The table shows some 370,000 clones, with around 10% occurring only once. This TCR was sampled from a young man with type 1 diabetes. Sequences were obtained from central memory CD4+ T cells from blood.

In nucleotides, the CDR3 is TGTGCCATCAGTGGCGACAGGGTGGGAGAGACCCAGTACTTC. The encoded protein is CAISGDRVGETQYF. V gene TRBV10-3 combines with J gene TRBJ2-5; 7 nucleotides agree with TRBD1. Germline loops: CDR1 ENHRY, CDR2 SYGVKD. J was trimmed by 4 bases and V by 4 bases; bases with no gene match: 6. This CDR3 is 14 amino acids long.